This TCR beta chain was retrieved from a study of blood T cells in healthy people across ages (dated by TCRdb to the mid-2010s). Background on the whole study: In model experiments, template switching captured about one uniquely barcoded TCR beta cDNA molecule for every two T cells. For two donors (one aged 18 to 30 and one aged 80 or older), the study analyzed two additional independent replicas of 1 million unique cDNA reads from the same blood draw. The donors were split into four age groups: young (average about 16 years), middle-aged (roughly 39), aged (roughly 60) and long-lived (under 85). To track age-related changes in TCR beta repertoire diversity, the study relied on deep sequencing normalized with unique cDNA molecular identifiers. What the authors observed across the whole study: Since profiling was done on bulk unsorted PBMCs, naive and antigen-experienced compartments could not be conclusively compared. Because donor CMV infection status was unknown, age-related changes in expanded clonotypes were potentially confounded. As age increased, observed TCR beta diversity per million T cells dropped in a roughly linear way, and a significant reduction was already evident by age 40. Total diversity estimates from one million sequenced T cells were considered lower bounds and underestimates. A strong correlation was found between observed TCR beta diversity and the percentage of naive T cells measured by flow cytometry. The long-lived group showed more naive CD4+ T cells, fewer expanded clones and increased TCR diversity than the aged group, suggesting age selection.

The CDR3 numbers 16 residues from cysteine through phenylalanine. Kept here is only the CDR3 DNA, which spans 48 bases and is read in frame from base 1. The junction shows trimming of 6 bases on V and 5 bases on J, and the gene matches do not reach 9 bases of it. In the germline V gene, CDR1 corresponds to MDHEN and CDR2 to SYDVKM. The library came from 5' RACE. Sequencing relied on an Illumina HiSeq 2500. A second PCR of about 6 to 11 cycles was performed with a sample-barcoded 5' primer and a J-beta primer mix. Each TCR beta cDNA molecule received a unique molecular identifier from a template-switch 5' adaptor carrying 12 random nucleotides. Each sample yielded at least 2.5 million CDR3-containing paired-end reads. First-strand cDNA synthesis was performed from all RNA using the Mint cDNA synthesis kit, with priming by a TRBC-specific oligonucleotide. Following uracil-DNA glycosylase treatment, a first 18-cycle PCR with universal primers M1SS and BC2_uni_R was performed on all cDNA. Concerning the study's data processing: For normalization, 1 million high-quality reads were randomly selected from each sample, with every read carrying a distinct molecular identifier. Instead of being binned into consensus sequences, reads that shared molecular identifiers were thrown out. MiTCR, set to a Q25 quality threshold and the strictest error-elimination algorithm, was used for CDR3 identification, clonotype clustering and error correction. Lower-bound total TCR beta diversity was estimated with a nonparametric unseen species model using Euler transformation. The raw public data were reprocessed by TCRdb itself: fastp quality trimming at Q25, MiXCR clonotype calling, in-frame beta chains only. All rows with the same CDR3 protein become a single entry with the most common DNA and genes. It is TCRdb's table, rather than the study itself, that gives the V and J calls and clone size. Recorded for this sample are about 500,000 distinct CDR3 sequences; around 24% of them occurred a single time. The ten largest clonotypes hold less than 9% of the sample.

Donors were 39 systemically healthy Caucasian individuals from Russia aged roughly 6 to 90 years. Roughly 9.5 milliliters of peripheral blood were drawn from each donor into EDTA-treated Vacutainer tubes. Ficoll-Paque density-gradient centrifugation was used to isolate PBMCs, with at least 7 million obtained per sample. Total RNA, at least 5.5 micrograms per sample, was extracted from PBMCs with Trizol reagent. For every donor, flow cytometry on a PBMC aliquot measured the percentage of naive CD45RAhigh/CD27high T cells. A note on this clonotype: Its antigen has not been determined. The input lacks base qualities; no much larger clone sits a single base away.

These records were also assigned to another study, of T cells of mothers and their children. The second study's authors report: Nine systemically healthy Caucasian individuals, comprising three mothers and their six children, were included as donors. cDNA synthesis consumed the entire amount of extracted RNA, loaded at around 1.5 ug RNA in each 15 ul reaction. In the second PCR, sample barcodes and 2-4 random nucleotides were introduced via the M1S primer. Each mother yielded over 8.5 million TCR beta CDR3 reads and each child about 3 million reads. In both related and unrelated pairs, thymic selection shapes the output of TCR recombination in a similar way, with inherited differences having only a minor effect. Normalized repertoire overlap in related mother-child pairs was always slightly higher than in unrelated mother-child pairs, but the difference was never significant. Persistent microchimeric T cell clones were not detected, at a sensitivity of 95 to 100 clones per million clonotypes. To look for features that set related mother-child pairs apart from unrelated individuals, the researchers ran deep NGS to compare the TCR beta repertoires of mothers and children. Mothers averaged around 43 +/- 4 years of age and children averaged approximately 12 +/- 4 years. Libraries were sequenced on Illumina HiSeq 2000 with 100+100 nt paired-end reads after adapter ligation with NEBNext reagents. To prevent cross-contamination, the mother and child libraries were prepared a month apart and were sequenced in separate runs. For each donor, between roughly 500,000 and 2,300,000 distinct TCR beta clonotypes were identified. Naive TCR beta clonotypes were estimated from low-frequency clonotypes matched to each donor's FACS-determined naive share, without sorting.

The rearrangement joined TRBV28 to TRBJ2-2; TRBD2 aligns with 10 central bases. The receptor's source is a boy younger than 18 in good health. Sequencing was carried out using blood. CDR3 region: CASSPLTSGLTGELFF. The DNA sequence reads TGTGCCAGCAGCCCGCTGACTAGCGGGTTGACCGGGGAGCTGTTTTTT.